The clone carrying this T cell receptor (beta chain) was seen once. What it binds is unknown. Nominally healthy donors were sampled, though unrecorded immune exposures were likely. This entry is derived from a study of cytomegalovirus exposure and HLA in healthy donors. PCR involved 60 Vbeta and 13 Jbeta primers. Sequencing was performed with immunoSEQ multiplex PCR; in TCRdb, only in-frame clones are kept and a portion is missing. The table has 130,000 or so clones, over 75% seen once. The CDR3 length is 16 residues. V was cut by 0 bases and J by 6 bases, with 18 bases left in between. CDR1 and CDR2 (germline): SGHTA, FQGNSA. Overall study results and limits: Rare sequences made up most TCRs, while some public TCRs were found in many donors. A later analysis linked a missense DCLRE1C variant to TCR beta V- and J-gene trimming.

This clonotype was obtained from a male donor in good health and CMV-seropositive. The sample taken for sequencing was PBMCs. This chain uses TRBV7-2 with TRBJ2-7, with D possibly TRBD2 on 6 matching bases. Here the CDR3 DNA reads TGTGCCAGCAGCTTAGCGGGCCCCCGGGGGACGATCGAGCAGTACTTC. It is translated as CASSLAGPRGTIEQYF.